This entry lists 8 T cell receptor beta chains sequenced from one sample in a study of blood T cell repertoires in COVID-19 (dated by TCRdb to about 2020). Library method: the immunoSEQ multiplex PCR assay. As stored in TCRdb, this immuneACCESS dataset retains in-frame rearrangements with V and J assigned. A fraction of the clones does not appear; measured against another copy, unresolved V genes explain less than half of the discrepancy, and the remainder lacks a known reason. The sample has about 61,000 clones on record, over 75% of them singletons. The top ten constitute 5% to 6.5% of the sample. The sample comprised peripheral blood. Receptors originate from an older man in a cohort sampled during active COVID-19.

The gene calls are TRBV19 and TRBJ2-1; perhaps TRBD2 as D (6 bases). The CDR3 is 15 amino acids. Germline V lookup: CDR1 LNHDA, CDR2 SQIVND (reference sequence). Trimming pared 3 bases from V and 7 bases from J, leaving 16 bases between. The CDR3 region has the DNA TGTGCCAGTAGTATCCGGGACTGGGGACTGAATGAGCAGTTCTTC. Its protein product is CASSIRDWGLNEQFF.

The chain carries TRBV4-1 and TRBJ2-2, with 11 bases that match TRBD1. The CDR3 spans 16 residues. Germline CDR1 and CDR2: MGHRA and YSYEKL. J gave up 6 bases and V 3 bases, and 6 bases lay outside the gene matches. The CDR3 nucleotides are TGCGCCAGCAGCCAGGGACAGGGGGTCATCGCCGGGGAGCTGTTTTTT. It encodes CASSQGQGVIAGELFF.

The chain carries TRBV3-1 (or the pseudogene TRBV3-2) and TRBJ2-1; 7 positions agree with TRBD2. V was pared by 1 base and J by 8 bases, with 14 bases of the junction left unmatched. CDR1 and CDR2 from the germline V gene are LGHDT and YNNKEL (reference sequence). This CDR3 has 17 residues. The chain's CDR3 is CASSQGASGTTGYEQFF. The CDR3 nucleotides are TGTGCCAGCAGCCAAGGGGCTAGCGGTACTACGGGCTATGAGCAGTTCTTC.

This chain connects TRBV30 to TRBJ2-7, with 11 bases fitting TRBD2. The CDR3 length is 15 residues. V trimming: 0 bases; J trimming: 2 bases; junction bases outside the gene matches: 3. Germline V gene lookup returns CDR1 GTSNPN and CDR2 SVGIG (reference sequence). This chain's CDR3 is CAWSVTSGGAYEQYF. The CDR3 bases are TGTGCCTGGAGTGTAACTAGCGGGGGTGCCTACGAGCAGTACTTC.

The genes are TRBV2 and TRBJ2-7; 11 bases align to TRBD1. This CDR3 is built from 14 residues. The germline V gene encodes CDR1 SNHLY and CDR2 FYNNEI. With 6 bases clipped from V and 2 bases from J, the junction kept 3 bases outside the gene matches. CDR3 sequence: CASRWTGGAYEQYF. In DNA form, the CDR3 reads TGTGCCAGCAGGTGGACAGGGGGCGCCTACGAGCAGTACTTC.

The chain links TRBV30 to TRBJ2-2; 7 bases match TRBD1. The germline gives CDR1 GTSNPN, CDR2 SVGIG (reference sequence). The CDR3 loop spans 15 amino acids. The V and J ends lost 2 bases and 4 bases, in that order; junction bases with no gene match: 7. The CDR3 DNA follows: TGTGCCTGGAGTAAAGGACAGGTCCTCACCGGGGAGCTGTTTTTT. It is translated as CAWSKGQVLTGELFF. The full variable domain, rest sourced from reference TRBV30 and TRBJ2-2, is SQTIHQWPATLVQPVGSPLSLECTVEGTSNPNLYWYRQAAGRGLQLLFYSVGIGQISSEVPQNLSASRPQDRQFILSSKKLLLSDSGFYLCAWSKGQVLTGELFFGEGSRLTVL.

The chain carries TRBV7-9 and TRBJ2-3, with no clear D. V was cut by 1 base and J by 2 bases, with 7 bases left in between. The CDR3 has 14 amino acids. From germline, CDR1 is SEHNR and CDR2 FQNEAQ (reference sequence). The chain's CDR3 is CASSLGQITDTQYF. As DNA, the CDR3 is TGTGCCAGCAGCTTAGGGCAGATCACAGATACGCAGTATTTT. The complete variable domain, with remaining parts taken from reference TRBV7-9 and TRBJ2-3, reads DTGVSQNPRHKITKRGQNVTFRCDPISEHNRLYWYRQTLGQGPEFLTYFQNEAQLEKSRLLSDRFSAERPKGSFSTLEIQRTEQGDSAMYLCASSLGQITDTQYFGPGTRLTVL.

This clone was observed once. The V gene is TRBV5-1, the J gene TRBJ2-7; TRBD2 is a possible D gene (6 bases). The V end lost 1 base, the J end lost 3 bases, and 11 bases lay between the germline ends. Germline CDR1 is SGHRS and CDR2 is YFSETQ. The CDR3 consists of 14 residues. In DNA form, the CDR3 reads TGCGCCAGCAGCTTGCACCCGGGAGTCTACGAGCAGTACTTC. This gives the protein CASSLHPGVYEQYF.